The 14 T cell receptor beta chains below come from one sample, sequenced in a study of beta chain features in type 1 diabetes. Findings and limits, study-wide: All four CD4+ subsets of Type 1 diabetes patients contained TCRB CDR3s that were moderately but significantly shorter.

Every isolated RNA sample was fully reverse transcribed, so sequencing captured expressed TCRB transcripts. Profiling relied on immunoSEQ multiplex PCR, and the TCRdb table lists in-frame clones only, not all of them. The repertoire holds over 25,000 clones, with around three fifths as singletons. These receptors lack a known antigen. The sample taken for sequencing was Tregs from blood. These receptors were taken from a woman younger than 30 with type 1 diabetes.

The CDR3: CASSLESRRSAFF. The DNA for the CDR3 is TGCGCCAGCAGCTTGGAGTCCCGCAGATCGGCTTTCTTT. This chain links TRBV5-1 with TRBJ1-1; D ambiguous. The CDR3 extends over 13 amino acids. From germline, CDR1 is SGHRS and CDR2 YFSETQ. Trimming removed 0 bases from V and 11 bases from J, with 14 bases in between.

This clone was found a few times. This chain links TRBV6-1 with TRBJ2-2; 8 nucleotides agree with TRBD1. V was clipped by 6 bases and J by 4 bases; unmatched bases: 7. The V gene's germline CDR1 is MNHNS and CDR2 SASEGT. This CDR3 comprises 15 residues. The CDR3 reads CASSGQGGVTGELFF. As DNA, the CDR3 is TGTGCCAGCAGCGGACAGGGAGGCGTCACCGGGGAGCTGTTTTTT.

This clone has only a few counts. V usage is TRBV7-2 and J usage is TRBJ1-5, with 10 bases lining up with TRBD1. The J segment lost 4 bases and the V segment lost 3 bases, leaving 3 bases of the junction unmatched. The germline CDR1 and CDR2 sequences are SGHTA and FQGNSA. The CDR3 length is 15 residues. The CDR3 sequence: CASSLGQGWNQPQHF. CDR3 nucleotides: TGTGCCAGCAGCTTGGGACAGGGGTGGAATCAGCCCCAGCATTTT.

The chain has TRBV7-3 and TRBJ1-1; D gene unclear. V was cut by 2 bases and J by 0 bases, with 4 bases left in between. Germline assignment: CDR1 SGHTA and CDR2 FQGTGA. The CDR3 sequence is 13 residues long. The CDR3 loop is CASSLYMNTEAFF. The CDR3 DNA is TGTGCCAGCAGCTTATACATGAACACTGAAGCTTTCTTT.

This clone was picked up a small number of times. DNA of the CDR3: TGTGCCAGCAGAAGAGGGGACACTCCTAGCACAGATACGCAGTATTTT. It codes for CASRRGDTPSTDTQYF. The rearrangement joins TRBV28 to TRBJ2-3; perhaps TRBD1 as D (6 bases). CDR3 size: 16 residues. The germline gives CDR1 MDHEN, CDR2 SYDVKM. Trimming left V 6 bases short and J 0 bases short, with 16 bases between.

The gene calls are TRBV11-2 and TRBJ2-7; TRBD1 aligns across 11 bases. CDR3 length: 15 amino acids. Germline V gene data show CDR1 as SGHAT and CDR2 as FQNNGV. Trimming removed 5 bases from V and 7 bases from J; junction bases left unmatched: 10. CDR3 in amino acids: CASSPLGQGAEEQYF. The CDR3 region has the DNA TGTGCCAGCAGCCCACTAGGACAGGGGGCTGAGGAGCAGTACTTC.

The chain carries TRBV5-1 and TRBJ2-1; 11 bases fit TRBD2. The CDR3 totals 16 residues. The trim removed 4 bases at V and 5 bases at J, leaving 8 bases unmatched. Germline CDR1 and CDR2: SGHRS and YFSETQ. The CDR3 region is CASSLFTSGGNNEQFF. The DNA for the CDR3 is TGCGCCAGCAGCCTATTTACTAGCGGGGGAAACAATGAGCAGTTCTTC.

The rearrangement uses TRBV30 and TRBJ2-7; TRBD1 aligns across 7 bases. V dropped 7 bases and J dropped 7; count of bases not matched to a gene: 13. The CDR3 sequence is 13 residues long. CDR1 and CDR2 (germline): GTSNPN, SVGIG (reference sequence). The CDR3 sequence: CAFQGEPTAEQYF. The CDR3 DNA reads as TGTGCCTTCCAGGGGGAACCCACCGCGGAGCAGTACTTC. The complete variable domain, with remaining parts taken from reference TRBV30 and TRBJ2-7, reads SQTIHQWPATLVQPVGSPLSLECTVEGTSNPNLYWYRQAAGRGLQLLFYSVGIGQISSEVPQNLSASRPQDRQFILSSKKLLLSDSGFYLCAFQGEPTAEQYFGPGTRLTVT.

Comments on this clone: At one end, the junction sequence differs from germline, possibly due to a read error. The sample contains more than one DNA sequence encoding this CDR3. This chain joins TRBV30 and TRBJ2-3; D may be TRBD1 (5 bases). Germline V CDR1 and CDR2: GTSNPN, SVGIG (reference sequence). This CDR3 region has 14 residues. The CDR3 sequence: CAWSVGRGTDTQYF. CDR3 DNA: TGCGCCTGGAGTGTGGGCAGGGGCACAGATACGCAGTATTTT.

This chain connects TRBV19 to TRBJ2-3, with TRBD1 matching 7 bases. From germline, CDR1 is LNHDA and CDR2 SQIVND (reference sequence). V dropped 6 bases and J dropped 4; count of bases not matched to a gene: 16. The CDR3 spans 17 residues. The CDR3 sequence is CASRQTQTGEKADTQYF. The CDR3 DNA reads TGTGCCAGTAGACAAACCCAAACAGGGGAGAAGGCAGATACGCAGTATTTT.

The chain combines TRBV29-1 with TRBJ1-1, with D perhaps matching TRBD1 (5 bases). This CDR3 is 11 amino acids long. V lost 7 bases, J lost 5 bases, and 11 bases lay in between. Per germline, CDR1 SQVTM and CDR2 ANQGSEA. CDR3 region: CSAGGRTEAFF. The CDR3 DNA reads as TGCAGCGCGGGGGGAAGAACTGAAGCTTTCTTT.

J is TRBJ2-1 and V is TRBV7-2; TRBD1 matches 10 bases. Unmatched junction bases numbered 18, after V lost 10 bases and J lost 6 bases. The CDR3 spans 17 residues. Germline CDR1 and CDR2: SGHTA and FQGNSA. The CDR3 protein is CATTFWRGTGAPNEQFF. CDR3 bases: TGTGCCACCACCTTCTGGAGGGGGACAGGGGCGCCCAATGAGCAGTTCTTC.

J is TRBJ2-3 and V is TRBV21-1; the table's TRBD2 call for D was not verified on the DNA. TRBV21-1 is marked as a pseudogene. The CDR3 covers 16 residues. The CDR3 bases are TGTGCCAGCAGCAAAGTTGGTAGCGGGAGGGCCAGTACGCAGTATTTT. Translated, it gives CASSKVGSGRASTQYF.

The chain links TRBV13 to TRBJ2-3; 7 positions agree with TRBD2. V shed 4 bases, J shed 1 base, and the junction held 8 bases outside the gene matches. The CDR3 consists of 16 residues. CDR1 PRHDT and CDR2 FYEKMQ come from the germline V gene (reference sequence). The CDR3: CASSYGGGRGTDTQYF. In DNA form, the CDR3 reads TGTGCCAGCAGCTATGGGGGAGGGCGGGGCACAGATACGCAGTATTTT.